This T cell receptor beta chain was sequenced for a study of CD8 T cells in ankylosing spondylitis (dated by TCRdb to the late 2010s). About the study as a whole: The study set out to find disease-linked TCR variants by profiling T cell receptor beta repertoires in ankylosing spondylitis patients and healthy donors. The full study cohort was made up of approximately 27 ankylosing spondylitis patients and about a hundred healthy donors. Peripheral blood samples were taken, and synovial fluid was additionally collected from ankylosing spondylitis patients. Broader findings and caveats from the paper: Blood from ankylosing spondylitis patients appeared to be characterized by a TCR beta motif made up of several highly homologous amino acid variants. Some TCR beta motif variants had previously been reported in synovial fluid and blood of reactive arthritis patients, which suggested common disease-initiation mechanisms. The disease-linked clones were reported to be significantly enriched in matched synovial fluid samples from ankylosing spondylitis patients. A CD8+ phenotype was shown by the disease-linked clones, which were found at relatively low frequencies in peripheral blood.

This clonotype was picked up many times. Its antigen remains undetermined. Nothing much larger sits one base from this clone, and base qualities are not available. From cysteine to phenylalanine, the CDR3 is 13 amino acids long. Of all the DNA, just the CDR3 is kept, 39 bases in frame from base 1. In the germline V gene, CDR1 corresponds to SGHTA and CDR2 to FQGNSA. The germline ends are 10 bases apart after V is trimmed by 6 bases and J by 2 bases. The sequencer listed for this sample is Illumina HiSeq 2500. TCR beta libraries were prepared by quantitative 5'-RACE with molecular barcodes. As for how the authors treated the data: To identify disease-linked TCR variants, a new computational method was used, one built on a probabilistic model of VDJ rearrangement. TCRdb's own reprocessing of the public reads used fastp at Q25 and MiXCR and kept productive beta chains. Rows with a matching CDR3 protein are joined into one entry that keeps the most common DNA and genes. Clone size and V and J calls follow TCRdb, not the original study. Within this sample are approximately 300,000 distinct CDR3 sequences, with around 8% of them counted one time only. Clones ranked in the top ten supply more than 14% of the sample.

Sequenced material: blood, either unsorted or a sorted T cell fraction (not recorded which). The rearranged segments are TRBV7-2 and TRBJ1-1; a weak D assignment points to TRBD1 (6 bases agree). This sequence originates from a male donor with ankylosing spondylitis. The DNA sequence is given as TGTGCCAGCAGGTACAGGGTCAACACTGAAGCTTTCTTT. Its protein reads: CASRYRVNTEAFF. Extended through the reference TRBV7-2 and TRBJ1-1 proteins, this CDR3 yields the full variable domain: GAGVSQSPSNKVTEKGKDVELRCDPISGHTALYWYRQSLGQGLEFLIYFQGNSAPDKSGLPSDRFSAERTGGSVSTLTIQRTQQEDSAVYLCASRYRVNTEAFFGQGTRLTVV.